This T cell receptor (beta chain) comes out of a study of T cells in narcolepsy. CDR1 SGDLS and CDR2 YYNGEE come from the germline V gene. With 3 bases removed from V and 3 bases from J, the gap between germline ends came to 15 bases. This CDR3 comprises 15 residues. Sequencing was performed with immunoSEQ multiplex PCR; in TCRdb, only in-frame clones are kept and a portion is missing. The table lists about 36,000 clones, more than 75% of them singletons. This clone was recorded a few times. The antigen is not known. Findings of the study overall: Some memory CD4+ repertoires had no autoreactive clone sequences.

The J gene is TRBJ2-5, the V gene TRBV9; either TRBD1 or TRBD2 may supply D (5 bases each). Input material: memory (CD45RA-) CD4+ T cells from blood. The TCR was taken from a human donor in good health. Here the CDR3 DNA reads TGTGCCAGCAGCGCCCAAGTTTTGGGGGAAGAGACCCAGTACTTC. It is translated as CASSAQVLGEETQYF. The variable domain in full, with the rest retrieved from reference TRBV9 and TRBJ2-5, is DSGVTQTPKHLITATGQRVTLRCSPRSGDLSVYWYQQSLDQGLQFLIQYYNGEERAKGNILERFSAQQFPDLHSELNLSSLELGDSALYFCASSAQVLGEETQYFGPGTRLLVL.